These T cell receptor beta chains were read from a single sample in a study of beta chain features in type 1 diabetes. The table came from immunoSEQ multiplex PCR; TCRdb's copy has only in-frame clones and leaves some out. The sample lists 20,000 to 25,000 clones; about 70% were seen once. Sample: stem cell memory CD4+ T cells from blood. The origin of the receptors is a woman aged 40-49 years with type 1 diabetes. CDR3s leave out the opening cysteine and the closing phenylalanine or tryptophan.

14	TRBV7-9	TRBJ2-2	ASSQEGGSNTGELF
11	TRBV5-1	TRBJ1-1	ASSLASGGEAF
12	TRBV10-3	TRBJ2-1	AIAGTPGSEWQF
12	TRBV7-9	TRBJ1-2	ASSLEERSRGYT
15	TRBV5-1	TRBJ1-1	ASSLDDRVGENTEAF
17	TRBV28	TRBJ1-2	ASSLSPLWGRTTNYGYT
13	TRBV4-1	TRBJ1-1	ASSLSDRVGTEAF
11	TRBV7-3	TRBJ1-1	ASSLGQYTEAF
10	TRBV29-1	TRBJ1-2	SVEDFSDGYT
13	TRBV7-2	TRBJ1-3	ASSSFRGAGNTIY
11	TRBV30	TRBJ1-5	AWSVRGNQPQH
11	TRBV7-9	TRBJ2-1	ASSLGAGYEQF
12	TRBV5-1	TRBJ1-1	ASSSMTGNTEAF
12	TRBV4-3	TRBJ1-1	ASSQGQLNTEAF
15	TRBV10-3	TRBJ2-1	AIMGGLAGGLYNEQF
14	TRBV25-1	TRBJ1-2	ASSEPAGGAGYGYT
18	TRBV28	TRBJ1-5	ASRIIKGGQGRYSNQPQH
14	TRBV5-1	TRBJ2-1	ASSLDLGTQGNEQF
12	TRBV7-2	TRBJ2-1	ASSFGAGRSEQF
15	TRBV18	TRBJ1-6	ASSPPQSGENNSPLH
15	TRBV19	TRBJ1-5	ASSIAPDSYSNQPQH
9	TRBV5-5	TRBJ1-1	ASSTSGGGF